The source of this T cell receptor (beta chain) is a study of T-cell reconstitution after alpha-beta-depleted transplantation in children. Germline V CDR1 and CDR2: SNHLY, FYNNEI. With 7 bases removed from V and 1 base from J, the gap between germline ends came to 14 bases. CDR3 length: 15 residues. Unique molecular identifiers were incorporated during preparation of the TCRbeta library. TCRdb ran MiXCR on the PCR reads and lists one entry per CDR3 protein. Seen here are approximately 390,000 distinct CDR3 sequences, approximately 11% observed once, and the top ten hold 5% to 6.5%. The V and J genes are TRBV2 and TRBJ2-4; D gene unclear. The sample was PBMCs from the stem cell graft donor, taken from the stem cell graft. This receptor was identified in a human donor who donated a stem cell graft to a child with acute myeloid leukemia. The CDR3 region is CASIPNNAAKNIQYF. The DNA for the CDR3 is TGTGCCAGCATCCCGAATAATGCGGCCAAAAACATTCAGTACTTC.